The 25 T cell receptor beta chains given below trace back to one sample, sequenced in a study of identical twins. TCRdb passed the 5' RACE reads through MiXCR, listing each CDR3 protein once. Among approximately 700,000 distinct CDR3 sequences listed, over 5% were seen once. The sample was naive T cells sorted from blood. Source of these receptors: a young man in good health.

There are many counts of this clonotype. The chain couples TRBV24-1 to TRBJ2-2, with 8 bases fitting TRBD2. V shed 4 bases and J 7 bases; nucleotides not matched to a gene: 13. The CDR3 contains 17 residues. CDR1 is KGHDR, CDR2 SFDVKD, per germline. The CDR3 spells CATSDPLSGSGGGELFF. The CDR3 coding sequence is TGTGCCACCAGTGACCCTTTAAGCGGGAGCGGAGGCGGGGAGCTGTTTTTT.

This clonotype showed up many times. The chain has TRBV5-1 and TRBJ1-1, with D possibly TRBD1 on 5 matching bases. The germline V gene encodes CDR1 SGHRS and CDR2 YFSETQ. V lost 2 bases and J lost 5, with 13 bases in between. The CDR3 is 14 residues long. CDR3 coding DNA: TGCGCCAGCAGCTTCCAGGGTTCGGAAACTGAAGCTTTCTTT. Protein: CASSFQGSETEAFF.

This clonotype showed up many times. The V call is TRBV24-1, the J call TRBJ2-7; D is unclear. The V end was cut by 0 bases, the J end by 4 bases, with 15 bases between. Germline assignment: CDR1 KGHDR and CDR2 SFDVKD. The CDR3 runs 16 residues. CDR3 sequence: CATSDLKTPTPYEQYV. The CDR3 DNA follows: TGTGCCACCAGTGATTTGAAGACTCCCACTCCTTACGAGCAGTACGTC.

Turning to this clonotype: This clone may be a read error of a much larger clone one base away. The conserved phenylalanine or tryptophan is not found at the CDR3 terminus, so this likely reflects a read error. The chain is built from TRBV4-1 and TRBJ1-1; 7 nucleotides line up with TRBD1. With 2 bases clipped from V and 5 bases from J, the junction kept 5 bases outside the gene matches. CDR3 length: 14 amino acids. Germline V gives CDR1 MGHRA, CDR2 YSYEKL. CDR3 nucleotide sequence: TGCGCCAGCAGCCAAAGACAGGGCCCAACTGAAGCTTTCATT. It translates to CASSQRQGPTEAFI.

This clonotype has a count of ten or more. The chain uses TRBV18 and TRBJ2-5; no definite D call. The CDR3 spans 14 residues. Germline V CDR1 and CDR2: KGHSH, LQKENI. V lost 1 base and J 3 bases, leaving 9 bases between the germline ends. CDR3 DNA sequence: TGTGCCAGCTCACCACGGGCAGGAGAAGAGACCCAGTACTTC. This codes for CASSPRAGEETQYF.

Ten or more counts support this clonotype. V gene TRBV18 combines with J gene TRBJ2-1; D is uncertain. Germline CDR1 KGHSH, CDR2 LQKENI. The CDR3 has 12 residues. Between the trimmed V and J ends, which lost 4 bases and 8 bases, there was a span of 9 bases. This chain's CDR3 is CASSRSGDEQFF. The CDR3 coding sequence is TGTGCCAGCTCACGTAGTGGCGATGAGCAGTTCTTC.

This chain connects TRBV27 to TRBJ2-7, with 10 bases identical to TRBD1. Germline CDR1 reads MNHEY; CDR2 reads SMNVEV (reference sequence). V gave up 5 bases and J gave up 5 bases; unmatched junction bases: 3. The CDR3 extends over 13 amino acids. The CDR3 sequence is CASSRTGGNEQYF. CDR3 bases: TGTGCCAGCAGTCGGACAGGGGGGAACGAGCAGTACTTC.

This clonotype was recorded many times. The chain carries TRBV6-5 and TRBJ2-2; D remains ambiguous. Trimming removed 2 bases at V and 5 bases at J, with 9 bases between. Looked up from germline, CDR1 is MNHEY and CDR2 is SVGAGI. The CDR3 sequence is 14 residues long. The CDR3 DNA follows: TGTGCCAGCAGTTACGCGCCTTTAACCGGGGAGCTGTTTTTT. As protein: CASSYAPLTGELFF.

This clonotype has at least ten counts. The rearrangement links TRBV12-3 or TRBV12-4 to TRBJ1-1; perhaps TRBD1 as D (6 bases). The CDR3 has 15 amino acids. Trimming removed 6 bases from V and 7 bases from J, with 21 bases in between. The CDR3 coding sequence is TGTGCCAGCAGGCCGGAAGGGGGGGATCCTCTTGAAGCTTTCTTT. Its translation is CASRPEGGDPLEAFF.

This clonotype occurred many times. The chain links TRBV11-2 to TRBJ2-7, with TRBD2 as a possible D gene (6 bases). Per germline, CDR1 SGHAT and CDR2 FQNNGV. Trimming removed 5 bases from V and 3 bases from J, with 14 bases in between. The CDR3 is made up of 14 amino acids. CDR3 residues: CASSIQGLYYEQYF. The CDR3 DNA reads TGTGCCAGCAGCATCCAGGGACTCTACTACGAGCAGTACTTC.

In its sample, this clonotype was seen many times. The CDR3 is CASVGEAGNEQFF. The DNA for the CDR3 is TGTGCCAGCGTCGGTGAGGCGGGGAATGAGCAGTTCTTC. The V and J genes are TRBV7-9 and TRBJ2-1, with D possibly TRBD2 on 6 matching bases. CDR3 size: 13 residues. Germline V gives CDR1 SEHNR, CDR2 FQNEAQ (reference sequence). Trimming left V 8 bases short and J 7 bases short, with 15 bases between.

This clonotype has ten or more counts. V is TRBV6-2 or TRBV6-3 and J is TRBJ2-1; 11 nucleotides align to TRBD1. The CDR3 contains 13 residues. From germline, CDR1 is MNHEY and CDR2 SVGEGT. V dropped 7 bases and J dropped 8; count of bases not matched to a gene: 4. Written as DNA, the CDR3 is TGTGCCAGCATTAGGACAGGGGGCCATGAGCAGTTCTTC. Translated: CASIRTGGHEQFF.

This clonotype was counted a few times. The V call is TRBV12-3 or TRBV12-4, the J call TRBJ1-1; D unresolved. The V end lost 6 bases, the J end lost 1 base, and 12 bases lay between the germline ends. The CDR3 has 14 residues. The CDR3 reads CASRFGETNTEAFF. As DNA, the CDR3 is TGTGCCAGCAGGTTTGGGGAGACGAACACTGAAGCTTTCTTT.

This chain links TRBV5-6 with TRBJ2-4; tentative D call: TRBD2 (6 bases). The CDR3 runs 19 residues. Germline lookup yields CDR1 SGHDT and CDR2 YYEEEE. V was cut by 4 bases and J by 0 bases, with 23 bases left in between. The CDR3: CASSPPLGDLGGAKNIQYF. Here the CDR3 DNA reads TGTGCCAGCAGCCCCCCTCTCGGGGACTTAGGAGGAGCCAAAAACATTCAGTACTTC.

The chain joins TRBV6-1 to TRBJ1-6; no clear D. The germline V gene encodes CDR1 MNHNS and CDR2 SASEGT. The V and J ends lost 5 bases and 7 bases respectively, with 15 bases between them. CDR3 length: 15 amino acids. The CDR3 DNA reads TGTGCCAGCAGTCTTAGGGTGGAGGTAAATTCACCCCTCCACTTT. It codes for CASSLRVEVNSPLHF.

This clonotype was seen at least ten times. This chain uses TRBV9 with TRBJ1-2; no definite D call. Trimming removed 3 bases from V and 5 bases from J, with 8 bases in between. Germline loops: CDR1 SGDLS, CDR2 YYNGEE. This CDR3 spans 12 amino acids. CDR3 nucleotide sequence: TGTGCCAGCAGCGCCGGCCTGTATGGCTACACCTTC. Encoded protein: CASSAGLYGYTF.

This clonotype occurred a few times. The rearrangement joins TRBV18 to TRBJ2-3, with 8 bases matching TRBD1. Per the germline V gene, CDR1 is KGHSH and CDR2 is LQKENI. The CDR3 contains 15 residues. Unmatched junction bases numbered 7, after V lost 6 bases and J lost 2 bases. The DNA of the CDR3 is TGTGCCAGCTCCGACAGGGGCCTCTTCACAGATACGCAGTATTTT. Translating it yields CASSDRGLFTDTQYF.

This clonotype was seen a few times. CDR3 sequence: CSARGDRANYGYTF. Here the CDR3 DNA reads TGCAGTGCTAGAGGTGACAGGGCTAACTATGGCTACACCTTC. The chain recombines TRBV20-1 with TRBJ1-2; 7 bases fit TRBD1. This CDR3 has 14 residues. The germline CDR1 and CDR2 sequences are DFQATT and SNEGSKA (reference sequence). V lost 1 base and J lost 0; bases outside the gene matches: 2.

This clonotype was found many times. The CDR3 loop reads CASSLDPGQGRNTEAFF. CDR3 bases: TGCGCCAGCAGCTTGGACCCGGGACAGGGACGGAACACTGAAGCTTTCTTT. The chain has TRBV5-1 and TRBJ1-1, with 9 positions matching TRBD1. The CDR3 extends over 17 amino acids. V shed 0 bases and J 1 base; nucleotides not matched to a gene: 7. Germline V gene sequence: CDR1 SGHRS, CDR2 YFSETQ.

J is TRBJ1-2 and V is TRBV12-3 or TRBV12-4; TRBD1 is a possible D gene (6 bases). The CDR3 extends over 14 amino acids. Trimming removed 6 bases at V and 7 bases at J, with 18 bases between. The CDR3 spells CASRGGPRFGGYTF. Written as DNA, the CDR3 is TGTGCCAGCAGGGGGGGGCCCAGGTTTGGTGGCTACACCTTC.

This clonotype has a count of ten or more. The chain uses TRBV6-1 and TRBJ1-1; D unclear. Germline-derived CDR1 and CDR2 are MNHNS and SASEGT. V lost 8 bases to trimming and J lost 4 bases, with 14 bases between them. This CDR3 contains 13 residues. The CDR3 loop reads CASLTSEVTEAFF. The CDR3 nucleotides read TGTGCCAGCTTAACAAGTGAAGTCACTGAAGCTTTCTTT.

This clonotype was detected ten times or more. V and J are TRBV5-1 and TRBJ1-1, with D possibly TRBD1 on 5 matching bases. With 5 bases removed from V and 4 bases from J, the gap between germline ends came to 15 bases. The germline CDR1 and CDR2 sequences are SGHRS and YFSETQ. This CDR3 contains 14 residues. In nucleotides, the CDR3 is TGCGCCAGCAGGTCCGTTGGGGGGATCACTGAAGCTTTCTTT. As protein: CASRSVGGITEAFF.

This clonotype appeared many times. The CDR3 coding sequence is TGCAGTGCTCACCTACATAGCACAGATACGCAGTATTTT. Protein product: CSAHLHSTDTQYF. The chain employs TRBV20-1 and TRBJ2-3; no firm D call. Germline CDR1 DFQATT, CDR2 SNEGSKA (reference sequence). The CDR3 covers 13 residues. The germline V and J ends were trimmed by 5 bases and 0 bases, with 9 bases remaining between them.

The chain employs TRBV3-1 and TRBJ2-7; D is perhaps TRBD1 (5 bases). Deletions cut 5 bases from V and 2 bases from J, with 13 bases between. CDR3 length: 14 amino acids. The germline gives CDR1 LGHDT, CDR2 YNNKEL (reference sequence). The chain's CDR3 is CASSTDQGTYEQYF. Written as DNA, the CDR3 is TGTGCCAGCAGCACCGACCAGGGAACCTACGAGCAGTACTTC.

In its sample, this clonotype was seen a few times. DNA for the CDR3: TGTGCCAGCAGTGAATTCGACCGTCAGCCTGGAAACACCATATATTTT. Its protein product is CASSEFDRQPGNTIYF. The chain is built from TRBV6-1 and TRBJ1-3, with D unresolved. This CDR3 spans 16 amino acids. V was pared by 2 bases and J by 2 bases, with 13 bases between. Germline CDR1 MNHNS, CDR2 SASEGT.